This T cell receptor (beta chain) was obtained from a study of blood T cell repertoires in COVID-19. Background on the study: Researchers got acute and convalescent COVID-19 samples from the United States, Italy and Spain. The analysed material was cDNA or gDNA that came from T cells, B-cell-depleted T cells, or PBMCs.

Original data processing: Reference gene primer amplification in the assay estimated nucleated cell counts. Only in-frame clones appear in the TCRdb table, and some are missing; sequencing was by immunoSEQ multiplex PCR. That table supplies the V and J calls and clone size; D and trimming were determined from the DNA. The sample has approximately 410,000 clones, 86% seen once. V was pared by 0 bases and J by 6 bases, with 12 bases between. This CDR3 is 14 amino acids long. CDR1 MNHEY and CDR2 SVGAGI come from the germline V gene. The rearrangement links TRBV6-5 to TRBJ2-7; D is ambiguous. The sequencing sample was made of peripheral blood. The TCR was taken from a woman in her 30s with active or convalescent COVID-19. DNA of the CDR3: TGTGCCAGCAGTTACTCGGGCGACATCGCCGAGCAGTACTTC. Translating it yields CASSYSGDIAEQYF.